The text below deals with one TCR beta chain. These data are taken from a study of blood T cell repertoires in COVID-19. Study context: Italy, Spain and the United States were the sources of the convalescent and acute COVID-19 samples. Sample material is recorded as cDNA or gDNA derived from T cells, B-cell-depleted T cells, or PBMCs.

Only in-frame clones appear in the TCRdb table, and some are missing; sequencing was by immunoSEQ multiplex PCR. The table has over 300,000 clones, roughly nine tenths seen once. Trimming stripped 5 bases from V and 1 base from J, with 11 bases between. The CDR3 contains 15 residues. CDR1 SGHTA and CDR2 FQGTGA come from the germline V gene. The sample consisted of peripheral blood. The sequence came from a man between 18 and 29 years old who had recovered from COVID-19. This chain joins TRBV7-3 and TRBJ2-2; D is perhaps TRBD2 (5 bases). Here the CDR3 DNA reads TGTGCCAGCAGCAAAGGGAGCGGGAACACCGGGGAGCTGTTTTTT. The encoded protein is CASSKGSGNTGELFF. Drawing the rest from reference TRBV7-3 and TRBJ2-2, the complete variable domain is GAGVSQTPSNKVTEKGKYVELRCDPISGHTALYWYRQSLGQGPEFLIYFQGTGAADDSGLPNDRFFAVRPEGSVSTLKIQRTERGDSAVYLCASSKGSGNTGELFFGEGSRLTVL.